This is a list of T cell receptor beta chains from one sample in a study of blood T cell repertoires in COVID-19. Sequenced by immunoSEQ multiplex PCR; TCRdb stores in-frame clones only, minus some. Among some 220,000 clones listed, 88% were seen once. Sequencing used PBMCs or T cells enriched from blood (not recorded which). The receptor source for this set is a woman aged 30 to 39 who had recovered from COVID-19. CDR3s include the opening cysteine and the closing phenylalanine or tryptophan. Each record gives: clone size, V gene, D gene, J gene, CDR3 DNA, CDR3 protein. A D gene is named only where the DNA matches it firmly. Clone size is stated in some rows and not others, as once, few, many or a class when expanded.

size: -; V: TRBV3-1/TRBV3-2; D: -; J: TRBJ2-1; DNA: TGTGCCAGCAGCCAGACAGGCCGGGTTGAGCAGTTCTTC; CDR3: CASSQTGRVEQFF
size: -; V: TRBV27; D: TRBD1; J: TRBJ1-4; DNA: TGTGCCAGCAGGGCACCGGGACAGGGAAATGAAAAACTGTTTTTT; CDR3: CASRAPGQGNEKLFF
size: -; V: TRBV5-8; D: -; J: TRBJ2-6; DNA: TGTGCCAGCAGCTTGTTTTTCTCTCGACTTCTCCTCTCTGGGGCCAACGTCCTGACTTTC; CDR3: CASSLFFSRLLLSGANVLTF
size: -; V: TRBV4-1; D: -; J: TRBJ1-2; DNA: TGCGCCAGCAGCCAAGTAGGAGGACAGTCGCTAAACTATGGCTACACCTTC; CDR3: CASSQVGGQSLNYGYTF
size: -; V: TRBV19; D: TRBD1; J: TRBJ1-1; DNA: TGTGCCAGCCCCTTGAGGGACAGTAAAGCTTTCTTT; CDR3: CASPLRDSKAFF
size: -; V: TRBV2; D: TRBD2; J: TRBJ2-3; DNA: TGTGCCACATCGAGCGGGGAAGTCACAGATACGCAGTATTTT; CDR3: CATSSGEVTDTQYF
size: -; V: TRBV7-9; D: -; J: TRBJ1-1; DNA: TGTGCCAGCAGCTTAGAGGTCAGGCTGTACACTGAAGCTTTCTTT; CDR3: CASSLEVRLYTEAFF
size: -; V: TRBV2; D: -; J: TRBJ1-5; DNA: TGTGCCAGCAGTGAGTTGAGGGGCAATCAGCCCCAGCATTTT; CDR3: CASSELRGNQPQHF
size: -; V: TRBV5-1; D: -; J: TRBJ2-1; DNA: TGCGCCAGCAGCTTGGATCAGGGGCGGGATGAGCAGTTCTTC; CDR3: CASSLDQGRDEQFF
size: -; V: TRBV5-6; D: -; J: TRBJ1-3; DNA: TGTGCCAGCAGCTTGGCCTTCACTTACTCTGGAAACACCATATATTTT; CDR3: CASSLAFTYSGNTIYF
size: -; V: TRBV7-2; D: TRBD2; J: TRBJ2-3; DNA: TGTGCCAGCAGCCATAATCTAGCGGGGGGGTCAGATACGCAGTATTTT; CDR3: CASSHNLAGGSDTQYF
size: once; V: TRBV12-3/TRBV12-4; D: -; J: TRBJ1-5; DNA: TGTGCCAGCAGCTACAGGGATTTACAGCCCCAGCATTTT; CDR3: CASSYRDLQPQHF
size: -; V: TRBV29-1; D: -; J: TRBJ2-2; DNA: TGCAGCGTTGAAGATGAAAAGCATTCGAACACCGGGGAGCTGTTTTTT; CDR3: CSVEDEKHSNTGELFF
size: -; V: TRBV7-6; D: TRBD2; J: TRBJ2-2; DNA: TGTGCCAGCAGCTTACGGGGGGGCGGATACGGGGAGCTGTTTTTT; CDR3: CASSLRGGGYGELFF
size: -; V: TRBV7-6; D: TRBD1; J: TRBJ2-7; DNA: TGTGCCAGCAGCCATGGGGACAGGGGAAACGAGCAGTACTTC; CDR3: CASSHGDRGNEQYF
size: -; V: TRBV7-9; D: -; J: TRBJ1-3; DNA: TGTGCCAGCTTAAGGCCACGGGGGGCTGGAAACACCATATATTTT; CDR3: CASLRPRGAGNTIYF
size: -; V: TRBV7-9; D: TRBD1; J: TRBJ2-3; DNA: TGTGCCAGCAGCCCACCGGGACAGGGCGCGACAGATACGCAGTATTTT; CDR3: CASSPPGQGATDTQYF
size: -; V: TRBV7-3; D: -; J: TRBJ1-1; DNA: TGTGCCAGCAGCGCCCACGCCGGGAAAGGCACTGAAGCTTTCTTT; CDR3: CASSAHAGKGTEAFF
size: -; V: TRBV7-3; D: TRBD1; J: TRBJ2-3; DNA: TGTGCCAGCAGCTTGGGACAGCTCACAGATACGCAGTATTTT; CDR3: CASSLGQLTDTQYF
size: -; V: TRBV27; D: TRBD1; J: TRBJ1-6; DNA: TGTGCCAGCAGTTGGGGGACAGGGGAAGGGAATTCACCCCTCCACTTT; CDR3: CASSWGTGEGNSPLHF
size: -; V: TRBV29-1; D: TRBD1; J: TRBJ1-2; DNA: TGCAGCGTCCAACTACAGGGGGCCCATGGCTACACCTTC; CDR3: CSVQLQGAHGYTF
size: -; V: TRBV4-2; D: -; J: TRBJ1-1; DNA: TGTGCCAGCAGCCAAGATCTGCAGGGTGAAGCTTTCTTT; CDR3: CASSQDLQGEAFF